One sample yielded the 30 T cell receptor beta chains listed below, sequenced in a study of Ad26.COV2.S vaccination and SARS-CoV-2 variants. The treatment here: roughly 20 received Ad26.COV2.S at low or high dose, single or two shots; 5 received placebo; per-sample allocation not given. It was on day 63 after the first vaccine or placebo injection that samples were taken. Assay: immunoSEQ multiplex PCR; the TCRdb copy retains only in-frame clones and omits some. This sample has approximately 350,000 clones, with more than 75% found just once. Specimen: peripheral blood, collected in a trial of Ad26.COV2.S vaccine versus placebo. The source of these receptors is a person aged 18-60 years who received the Ad26.COV2.S COVID-19 vaccine or a placebo.

The chain employs TRBV7-6 and TRBJ2-2, with D unresolved. V was trimmed by 1 base and J by 7 bases, leaving 10 bases between them. Germline lookup yields CDR1 SGHVS and CDR2 FNYEAQ. The CDR3 spans 14 residues. The CDR3 region has the DNA TGTGCCAGCAGCTTAGGGCAGGTTTACGGGGAGCTGTTTTTT. Translation gives CASSLGQVYGELFF.

This clone was observed a handful of times. This clone may be a read error of a much larger clone one base away. Other nucleotide sequences from this sample produce the same CDR3. The genes are TRBV5-1 and TRBJ2-7; no definite D call. Germline-derived CDR1 and CDR2 are SGHRS and YFSETQ. The CDR3 is 13 residues long. The V end was cut by 0 bases, the J end by 3 bases, with 7 bases between. CDR3 sequence reads: CASSLEGSYEQYF. Written as DNA, the CDR3 is TGCGCCAGCAGCTTGGAGGGCAGCTACGAGCAGTACTTC.

V and J are TRBV19 and TRBJ2-7, with D possibly TRBD1 on 5 matching bases. Germline CDR1 LNHDA, CDR2 SQIVND (reference sequence). V was trimmed by 3 bases and J by 0 bases, leaving 12 bases between them. CDR3 length: 15 residues. The CDR3 spells CASSMWGQSSYEQYF. DNA of the CDR3: TGTGCCAGTAGTATGTGGGGCCAGAGCTCCTACGAGCAGTACTTC. Supplemented by reference TRBV19 and TRBJ2-7, the full variable domain reads DGGITQSPKYLFRKEGQNVTLSCEQNLNHDAMYWYRQDPGQGLRLIYYSQIVNDFQKGDIAEGYSVSREKKESFPLTVTSAQKNPTAFYLCASSMWGQSSYEQYFGPGTRLTVT.

V and J are TRBV3-1 (or the pseudogene TRBV3-2) and TRBJ2-7, with D uncertain. The CDR3 spans 11 residues. The germline V and J ends were trimmed by 3 bases and 5 bases, with 5 bases remaining between them. Germline CDR1 reads LGHDT; CDR2 reads YNNKEL (reference sequence). CDR3: CASSQAHEQYF. The CDR3 DNA reads as TGTGCCAGCAGCCAGGCCCACGAGCAGTACTTC.

This chain uses TRBV9 with TRBJ1-2; a weak D match, TRBD1 (5 bases). The CDR3 sequence is 12 residues long. Germline CDR1 SGDLS, CDR2 YYNGEE. V lost 6 bases, J lost 8 bases, and 14 bases lay in between. The CDR3 bases are TGTGCCAGCACCGCGGGGGGAAGAGGCTACACCTTC. This encodes CASTAGGRGYTF.

The chain combines TRBV6-2 or TRBV6-3 with TRBJ1-1, with unresolved D. Trimming removed 6 bases at V and 4 bases at J, with 12 bases between. CDR3 length: 13 residues. The germline CDR1 and CDR2 sequences are MNHEY and SVGEGT. CDR3 DNA: TGTGCCAGCAGCCTCCTGGGAGGCACTGAAGCTTTCTTT. This translates into CASSLLGGTEAFF.

This clone is a singleton in its sample. The rearrangement joins TRBV6-5 to TRBJ2-3; tentatively, D is TRBD1 or TRBD2 (6 bases each). The ends were cut back, 8 bases at V and 2 bases at J, with 11 bases in the middle. Looked up from germline, CDR1 is MNHEY and CDR2 is SVGAGI. This CDR3 is built from 13 residues. The CDR3 DNA is TGTGCCAGCCGGGGGCCTAACACAGATACGCAGTATTTT. Amino acids: CASRGPNTDTQYF.

The V gene is TRBV7-3, the J gene TRBJ2-3; perhaps TRBD1 as D (5 bases). The germline CDR1 and CDR2 sequences are SGHTA and FQGTGA. The CDR3 totals 15 residues. V was cut by 5 bases and J by 1 base, with 13 bases left in between. CDR3 in DNA: TGTGCCAGCAGCCTCCTAAGGGGTGGCACAGATACGCAGTATTTT. Residues: CASSLLRGGTDTQYF.

The chain combines TRBV19 with TRBJ1-6; the D is unclear. There are 13 residues in the CDR3. The V gene lost 7 bases and the J gene lost 0 bases, with 4 bases spanning the gap. Germline CDR1 and CDR2: LNHDA and SQIVND (reference sequence). This chain's CDR3 is CASTSSYNSPLHF. The DNA for the CDR3 is TGTGCCAGTACGAGCTCCTATAATTCACCCCTCCACTTT.

The chain uses TRBV27 and TRBJ2-7, with 7 bases matching TRBD1. Germline CDR1 and CDR2: MNHEY and SMNVEV (reference sequence). The length of the CDR3 is 16 residues. With 4 bases clipped from V and 3 bases from J, the junction kept 12 bases outside the gene matches. The CDR3 region has the DNA TGTGCCAGCAGTTCTTCACCGGGACAGCCGAGCTACGAGCAGTACTTC. Translated, it gives CASSSSPGQPSYEQYF.

The sample holds one count of this clone. The CDR3 spells CASSLDGTLNEKLFF. CDR3 DNA: TGTGCCAGCAGCTTGGACGGGACGCTTAATGAAAAACTGTTTTTT. The chain combines TRBV5-4 with TRBJ1-4; possible D gene TRBD1, 5 bases. Germline-derived CDR1 and CDR2 are SGHNT and YYREEE (reference sequence). CDR3 length equals 15 residues. V dropped 0 bases and J dropped 4 bases, with 10 bases sitting between them.

The chain carries TRBV2 and TRBJ2-7, with 10 positions matching TRBD1. Looked up from germline, CDR1 is SNHLY and CDR2 is FYNNEI. The V gene end was trimmed by 3 bases and the J gene end by 3 bases; junction bases not matched to a gene: 11. CDR3 length: 17 amino acids. CDR3 residues: CASSDILGDRGYYEQYF. In DNA form, the CDR3 reads TGTGCCAGCAGTGATATTTTGGGGGACAGGGGATACTACGAGCAGTACTTC.

The chain has TRBV5-1 and TRBJ1-5, with D possibly matching TRBD1 (6 bases). The ends were cut back, 4 bases at V and 5 bases at J, with 25 bases in the middle. Germline V gives CDR1 SGHRS, CDR2 YFSETQ. This CDR3 has 18 residues. DNA for the CDR3: TGCGCCAGCAGCCCCGGCGGGGGGCGAGACATTTGGGATCAGCCCCAGCATTTT. It specifies CASSPGGGRDIWDQPQHF.

To note about this clone: The identical CDR3 is also encoded by other nucleotide sequences in the sample. The rearrangement joins TRBV19 to TRBJ1-1; D gene uncertain. The CDR3 sequence is 13 residues long. Trimming left V 3 bases short and J 4 bases short, with 9 bases between. Germline CDR1 is LNHDA and CDR2 is SQIVND (reference sequence). The CDR3, as DNA: TGTGCCAGTAGTATTGGGCGGCGCACTGAAGCTTTCTTT. Translated: CASSIGRRTEAFF. Variable domain in full (rest from reference TRBV19 and TRBJ1-1): DGGITQSPKYLFRKEGQNVTLSCEQNLNHDAMYWYRQDPGQGLRLIYYSQIVNDFQKGDIAEGYSVSREKKESFPLTVTSAQKNPTAFYLCASSIGRRTEAFFGQGTRLTVV.

The J gene is TRBJ1-3, the V gene TRBV7-9; 7 bases are a match to TRBD1. CDR1 and CDR2 (germline): SEHNR, FQNEAQ (reference sequence). With V trimmed by 5 bases and J by 10 bases, 20 bases remained unmatched. The CDR3 runs 17 residues. The CDR3 DNA is TGTGCCAGCAGCCAAGGACCGGGATCACAGGGGAGAGGAACCATATATTTT. It translates to CASSQGPGSQGRGTIYF.

The gene calls are TRBV30 and TRBJ2-7, with 8 bases identical to TRBD1. The CDR3 contains 14 residues. CDR1 is GTSNPN and CDR2 is SVGIG in the germline V gene (reference sequence). V lost 1 base to trimming and J lost 3 bases; unmatched junction nucleotides: 5. In DNA, the CDR3 is TGTGCCTGGAGTGGACAGGGGACCGGCTACGAGCAGTACTTC. Translating it yields CAWSGQGTGYEQYF.

This sequence joins TRBV3-1 (or the pseudogene TRBV3-2) and TRBJ1-3; the D gene is possibly TRBD1 (5 bases). Trimming stripped 8 bases from V and 2 bases from J, with 7 bases between. The CDR3 consists of 12 residues. CDR1 and CDR2 (germline): LGHDT, YNNKEL (reference sequence). The CDR3 DNA reads TGTGCCAGCGCGGGGGCTGGAAACACCATATATTTT. Translation gives CASAGAGNTIYF.

The V gene is TRBV19, the J gene TRBJ2-2; 9 positions match TRBD2. The trim removed 7 bases at V and 4 bases at J, leaving 16 bases unmatched. Germline CDR1 and CDR2: LNHDA and SQIVND (reference sequence). The CDR3 length is 18 residues. The CDR3 sequence: CASTGRRGGLSTTGELFF. The CDR3 bases are TGTGCCAGTACAGGGCGGCGGGGGGGCCTTTCGACCACCGGGGAGCTGTTTTTT. The full variable domain, with the rest looked up from reference TRBV19 and TRBJ2-2, is DGGITQSPKYLFRKEGQNVTLSCEQNLNHDAMYWYRQDPGQGLRLIYYSQIVNDFQKGDIAEGYSVSREKKESFPLTVTSAQKNPTAFYLCASTGRRGGLSTTGELFFGEGSRLTVL.

The chain is built from TRBV3-1 (or the pseudogene TRBV3-2) and TRBJ1-1; no reliable D call. Germline V gives CDR1 LGHDT, CDR2 YNNKEL (reference sequence). The CDR3 sequence is 15 residues long. With 7 bases removed from V and 4 bases from J, the gap between germline ends came to 19 bases. This chain's CDR3 is CASTRTYGDGTEAFF. The CDR3 nucleotides read TGTGCCAGCACCCGGACGTACGGGGATGGCACTGAAGCTTTCTTT.

The V call is TRBV3-1 (or the pseudogene TRBV3-2), the J call TRBJ2-2; D remains ambiguous. CDR3 size: 16 residues. Trimming took 4 bases from V and 4 from J, leaving 16 bases between them. The germline V gene has CDR1 LGHDT and CDR2 YNNKEL (reference sequence). The CDR3: CASSPNRAEFTGELFF. The CDR3 region has the DNA TGTGCCAGCAGCCCGAATCGGGCGGAATTCACCGGGGAGCTGTTTTTT.

This chain connects TRBV6-2 or TRBV6-3 to TRBJ1-5, with D tentatively TRBD1 (6 bases). V lost 6 bases to trimming and J lost 7 bases, with 19 bases between them. In germline, CDR1 is MNHEY, CDR2 SVGEGT. The CDR3 consists of 15 residues. DNA for the CDR3: TGTGCCAGCAGCCGCGGCGGGGGCTCTGGACAGCCCCAGCATTTT. Its translation: CASSRGGGSGQPQHF.

The chain is built from TRBV6-4 and TRBJ2-3; D gene uncertain. With 6 bases removed from V and 1 base from J, the gap between germline ends came to 11 bases. CDR3 size: 14 residues. CDR1 and CDR2 from the germline V gene are MRHNA and SNTAGT. The CDR3 DNA follows: TGTGCCAGCAGAACTGCGGTAGGCACAGATACGCAGTATTTT. It is translated as CASRTAVGTDTQYF.

The V call is TRBV7-9, the J call TRBJ1-6; weak D call: TRBD1 (6 bases). The CDR3 runs to 16 residues. Trimming left V 6 bases short and J 0 bases short, with 12 bases between. Germline V gene sequence: CDR1 SEHNR, CDR2 FQNEAQ (reference sequence). CDR3 amino acids: CASRLGGSSYNSPLHF. The DNA for the CDR3 is TGTGCCAGCAGATTGGGGGGCAGCTCCTATAATTCACCCCTCCACTTT.

The chain uses TRBV11-2 and TRBJ2-3; 10 bases are shared with TRBD2. J was trimmed by 2 bases and V by 5 bases; bases with no gene match: 10. The CDR3 has 17 residues. Germline CDR1 reads SGHAT; CDR2 reads FQNNGV. DNA for the CDR3: TGTGCCAGCAGCCACGGTTCGAGCGGGGGGGCCACAGATACGCAGTATTTT. It is translated as CASSHGSSGGATDTQYF.

V and J are TRBV3-1 (or the pseudogene TRBV3-2) and TRBJ1-6; D ambiguous. The length of the CDR3 is 11 residues. The V end lost 5 bases, the J end lost 14 bases, and 10 bases lay between the germline ends. The germline gives CDR1 LGHDT, CDR2 YNNKEL (reference sequence). As DNA, the CDR3 is TGTGCCAGCAGCTCGGGTCGGGCCCTCCACTTT. It yields the protein CASSSGRALHF.

This chain joins TRBV28 and TRBJ2-7; D unresolved. Trimming removed 3 bases from V and 9 bases from J, with 12 bases in between. Germline-derived CDR1 and CDR2 are MDHEN and SYDVKM. The CDR3 sequence is 12 residues long. The CDR3 nucleotides are TGTGCCAGCAGTTTGAAGGCCGGGTGGCAGTACTTC. Translation: CASSLKAGWQYF.

CDR3 bases: TGTGCCAGCAGTTACTCGACAGGGGGAGTGAACACTGAAGCTTTCTTT. It encodes CASSYSTGGVNTEAFF. The chain employs TRBV6-5 and TRBJ1-1, with 9 bases matching TRBD1. Germline assignment: CDR1 MNHEY and CDR2 SVGAGI. The V segment lost 0 bases and the J segment 0 bases; nucleotides outside the gene matches: 2. This CDR3 contains 16 residues.

This clone turned up a few times. The rearrangement joins TRBV7-9 to TRBJ2-7, with D perhaps TRBD2 (6 bases). V was clipped by 5 bases and J by 3 bases, with 11 bases between them. Germline V gives CDR1 SEHNR, CDR2 FQNEAQ (reference sequence). CDR3 length: 13 amino acids. The CDR3: CASSPAGFYEQYF. The DNA for the CDR3 is TGTGCCAGCAGCCCCGCGGGATTCTACGAGCAGTACTTC.

This sequence joins TRBV6-6 and TRBJ2-3; a weak D match, TRBD2 (6 bases). V was cut by 6 bases and J by 2 bases, with 15 bases left in between. CDR3 size: 15 residues. Germline V gene data show CDR1 as MNHNY and CDR2 as SVGAGI (reference sequence). The DNA for the CDR3 is TGTGCCAGCAGCCTAGGGACTCGCCCCACAGATACGCAGTATTTT. Encoded protein: CASSLGTRPTDTQYF.

This clone was detected only once. The chain joins TRBV5-1 to TRBJ2-3; D uncertain. The CDR3 has 15 amino acids. Looked up from germline, CDR1 is SGHRS and CDR2 is YFSETQ. V was clipped by 3 bases and J by 1 base, with 12 bases between them. The CDR3 sequence: CASSWVSFGTDTQYF. The CDR3 DNA follows: TGCGCCAGCAGCTGGGTTAGTTTCGGCACAGATACGCAGTATTTT.